The 22 T cell receptor beta chains below all came from one sample that was sequenced in a study of blood T cell repertoires in COVID-19. Assay used: immunoSEQ multiplex PCR; TCRdb lists only in-frame clones, some missing. The table includes fewer than 250,000 clones, 80% detected once. Specimen: PBMCs or T cells enriched from blood (not recorded which). These receptor sequences come from a woman in her 40s with acute COVID-19.

This clone showed up just once. The V gene is TRBV7-8, the J gene TRBJ2-4; a weak D match, TRBD1 (6 bases). The CDR3 runs 16 residues. The germline V and J ends were trimmed by 0 bases and 1 base, with 10 bases remaining between them. CDR1 and CDR2 from the germline V gene are SGHVS and FQNEAQ. The CDR3 spells CASSLAPRGAKNIQYF. The CDR3 DNA is TGTGCCAGCAGCTTAGCCCCCAGGGGTGCCAAAAACATTCAGTACTTC.

The V and J genes are TRBV19 and TRBJ1-5, with 8 bases lining up with TRBD1. Looked up from germline, CDR1 is LNHDA and CDR2 is SQIVND (reference sequence). This CDR3 has 14 amino acids. The V gene end was trimmed by 5 bases and the J gene end by 3 bases; junction bases not matched to a gene: 3. CDR3 protein: CASSQGANNQPQHF. For the CDR3, the DNA is TGTGCCAGTAGTCAGGGGGCCAACAATCAGCCCCAGCATTTT.

DNA for the CDR3: TGTGCCAGCTCACCCGACCAGGGAAACTATGGCTACACCTTC. Protein sequence: CASSPDQGNYGYTF. V is TRBV18 and J is TRBJ1-2; weak D call: TRBD1 (5 bases). Germline V gene sequence: CDR1 KGHSH, CDR2 LQKENI. The CDR3 contains 14 residues. V lost 3 bases to trimming and J lost 2 bases, with 10 bases between them.

This chain joins TRBV7-9 and TRBJ2-2; tentatively, D is TRBD2 (5 bases). The germline gives CDR1 SEHNR, CDR2 FQNEAQ (reference sequence). The CDR3 is made up of 15 amino acids. The ends were cut back, 1 base at V and 2 bases at J, with 8 bases in the middle. The DNA for the CDR3 is TGTGCCAGCAGCTTAGGAGGGTCCAACACCGGGGAGCTGTTTTTT. This encodes CASSLGGSNTGELFF. The entire variable domain, with the rest obtained from reference TRBV7-9 and TRBJ2-2, is as follows: DTGVSQNPRHKITKRGQNVTFRCDPISEHNRLYWYRQTLGQGPEFLTYFQNEAQLEKSRLLSDRFSAERPKGSFSTLEIQRTEQGDSAMYLCASSLGGSNTGELFFGEGSRLTVL.

The rearrangement uses TRBV28 and TRBJ2-1; D not resolved. V shed 4 bases and J shed 6 bases, with 4 bases lying between them. Germline V gives CDR1 MDHEN, CDR2 SYDVKM. The CDR3 has 11 amino acids. The CDR3 DNA sequence: TGTGCCAGCAGTTGGCTCAATGAGCAGTTCTTC. It codes for CASSWLNEQFF.

The chain couples TRBV6-5 to TRBJ2-7; D may be TRBD2 (5 bases). The CDR3 extends over 16 amino acids. CDR1 and CDR2 (germline): MNHEY, SVGAGI. V lost 4 bases, J lost 1 base, and 17 bases lay in between. The CDR3: CASSSWASGLSYEQYF. The CDR3 nucleotides are TGTGCCAGCAGTTCCTGGGCGAGCGGTCTTTCCTACGAGCAGTACTTC.

CDR3 coding DNA: TGTGCCAGCAGTATCACTGCCACGAACACTGAAGCTTTCTTT. Its translation: CASSITATNTEAFF. V usage is TRBV6-5 and J usage is TRBJ1-1, with D uncertain. Germline V gives CDR1 MNHEY, CDR2 SVGAGI. The ends were cut back, 5 bases at V and 1 base at J, with 11 bases in the middle. The CDR3 consists of 14 residues.

The chain employs TRBV9 and TRBJ1-5; TRBD1 is a possible D gene (5 bases). Germline CDR1 reads SGDLS; CDR2 reads YYNGEE. V lost 0 bases and J lost 5, with 12 bases in between. CDR3 length equals 15 residues. The CDR3 loop is CASSVEPGGDQPQHF. DNA of the CDR3: TGTGCCAGCAGCGTAGAGCCGGGGGGGGATCAGCCCCAGCATTTT.

The table lists this clone with a few counts. This sequence joins TRBV3-1 (or the pseudogene TRBV3-2) and TRBJ2-4; tentative D call: TRBD2 (6 bases). The V gene lost 4 bases and the J gene lost 0 bases, with 28 bases spanning the gap. The CDR3 totals 21 residues. Germline V CDR1 and CDR2: LGHDT, YNNKEL (reference sequence). The chain's CDR3 is CASSLLNLGLMGTLAKNIQYF. CDR3 bases: TGTGCCAGCAGCCTACTAAACCTTGGACTAATGGGGACCTTAGCCAAAAACATTCAGTACTTC.

The V gene is TRBV29-1, the J gene TRBJ2-1, with 9 bases fitting TRBD1. The CDR3 length is 14 residues. In germline, CDR1 is SQVTM, CDR2 ANQGSEA. With V trimmed by 5 bases and J by 6 bases, 8 bases remained unmatched. The CDR3 sequence: CSVRKMTGGNEQFF. The CDR3 DNA reads TGCAGCGTTCGAAAAATGACAGGGGGCAATGAGCAGTTCTTC.

V is TRBV4-3 and J is TRBJ2-4, with D possibly TRBD2 on 6 matching bases. The CDR3 covers 18 residues. Germline CDR1 LGHNA, CDR2 YSLEER. With 4 bases removed from V and 3 bases from J, the gap between germline ends came to 22 bases. The CDR3 spells CASSPGGRSLRGKNIQYF. The CDR3 nucleotides are TGCGCCAGCAGCCCAGGAGGGAGATCTTTGCGAGGCAAAAACATTCAGTACTTC.

This clone was observed a handful of times. Other DNA sequences of this sample code for an identical CDR3. The V gene is TRBV10-3, the J gene TRBJ1-4, with 9 bases matching TRBD1. This CDR3 has 15 amino acids. V was clipped by 2 bases and J by 5 bases; unmatched bases: 3. Germline V gene data show CDR1 as ENHRY and CDR2 as SYGVKD. The CDR3 sequence is CAISEKGTGNEKLFF. CDR3 nucleotides: TGTGCCATCAGTGAGAAAGGGACAGGGAATGAAAAACTGTTTTTT.

The V and J genes are TRBV29-1 and TRBJ2-4; 11 bases fit TRBD1. Germline values: CDR1 SQVTM, CDR2 ANQGSEA. The CDR3 has 16 residues. Unmatched junction bases numbered 9, after V lost 0 bases and J lost 8 bases. The chain's CDR3 is CSVEDLRDRGIYIQYF. In nucleotides, the CDR3 is TGCAGCGTTGAAGATTTACGGGACAGGGGGATCTACATTCAGTACTTC.

The chain couples TRBV5-1 to TRBJ2-7, with 7 positions matching TRBD1. This CDR3 region has 15 residues. Germline V gene data show CDR1 as SGHRS and CDR2 as YFSETQ. J gave up 2 bases and V 0 bases, and 5 bases lay outside the gene matches. The CDR3 DNA reads TGCGCCAGCAGCTTGGGACAGGGTTTTACCTACGAGCAGTACTTC. Translation gives CASSLGQGFTYEQYF.

The V gene is TRBV5-4, the J gene TRBJ2-2; D not resolved. Germline V gene lookup returns CDR1 SGHNT and CDR2 YYREEE (reference sequence). The CDR3 is 13 residues long. The ends were cut back, 5 bases at V and 6 bases at J, with 11 bases in the middle. The CDR3 loop is CASSLEAAGELFF. In nucleotides, the CDR3 is TGTGCCAGCAGTTTAGAGGCGGCCGGGGAGCTGTTTTTT.

V gene TRBV21-1 combines with J gene TRBJ1-5; the table gives TRBD1 as D, unverified against the DNA. TRBV21-1 is a pseudogene. The CDR3 has 14 residues. The CDR3 loop is CASSRCRGHQPQHF. In DNA form, the CDR3 reads TGTGCCAGCAGCAGGTGCAGGGGGCATCAGCCCCAGCATTTT.

This clone has only a few counts. The gene calls are TRBV11-2 and TRBJ2-2; D possibly corresponds to TRBD2 (5 bases). V dropped 4 bases and J dropped 4 bases, with 13 bases sitting between them. This CDR3 comprises 15 residues. CDR1 is SGHAT, CDR2 FQNNGV, per germline. As DNA, the CDR3 is TGTGCCAGCAGCTCCCTTCGGGGTTTCACCGGGGAGCTGTTTTTT. Translated: CASSSLRGFTGELFF.

This chain joins TRBV2 and TRBJ2-3; D is unclear. The V gene lost 6 bases and the J gene lost 1 base, with 14 bases spanning the gap. This CDR3 is 15 amino acids long. Germline CDR1 and CDR2: SNHLY and FYNNEI. The CDR3 protein is CASSVRSMGTDTQYF. The CDR3 region has the DNA TGTGCCAGCAGCGTTCGGTCAATGGGCACAGATACGCAGTATTTT.

In this sample, this clone turned up once. The chain joins TRBV29-1 to TRBJ2-2; D not resolved. CDR3 length equals 13 residues. Trimming left V 1 base short and J 3 bases short, with 6 bases between. Per germline, CDR1 SQVTM and CDR2 ANQGSEA. The CDR3 coding sequence is TGCAGCGTTGAAGTCGGTTACACCGGGGAGCTGTTTTTT. This encodes CSVEVGYTGELFF.

J is TRBJ1-2 and V is TRBV27; 11 bases align to TRBD1. The CDR3 is made up of 18 amino acids. Germline-derived CDR1 and CDR2 are MNHEY and SMNVEV (reference sequence). V gave up 2 bases and J gave up 2 bases; unmatched junction bases: 10. CDR3 sequence: CASSLARSWTGGNYGYTF. The CDR3 bases are TGTGCCAGCAGTTTAGCGCGGTCGTGGACAGGGGGCAACTATGGCTACACCTTC.

This CDR3 reads CASNPGQGNTIYF. In nucleotides, the CDR3 is TGTGCCAGCAACCCGGGACAAGGAAACACCATATATTTT. The chain recombines TRBV6-5 with TRBJ1-3; TRBD1 is a possible D gene (6 bases). V was trimmed by 7 bases and J by 4 bases, leaving 11 bases between them. Germline V lookup: CDR1 MNHEY, CDR2 SVGAGI. The CDR3 is 13 residues long.

This clone came up many times. The chain is built from TRBV7-8 and TRBJ2-2; the match to TRBD2 covers 9 bases. The CDR3 extends over 17 amino acids. Germline V gene sequence: CDR1 SGHVS, CDR2 FQNEAQ. V trimming: 1 base; J trimming: 5 bases; junction bases outside the gene matches: 8. The CDR3 loop reads CASSLVASGTRTGELFF. The CDR3 DNA sequence: TGTGCCAGCAGCTTAGTGGCTAGCGGGACGAGGACCGGGGAGCTGTTTTTT.